Below are 26 T cell receptor beta chains sequenced from a single sample in a study of T cell responses to AZD1222 COVID-19 vaccine. This table comes from immunoSEQ multiplex PCR, and its TCRdb copy is limited to in-frame clones, with some not included. The table has 90,000 to 120,000 clones, just under 90% seen once. This specimen was peripheral blood, taken on day 0 of AZD1222 vaccination. These receptors originate from an adult in good health.

The chain employs TRBV3-1 (or the pseudogene TRBV3-2) and TRBJ1-1; no clear D gene. V lost 1 base to trimming and J lost 5 bases, with 8 bases between them. Germline values: CDR1 LGHDT, CDR2 YNNKEL (reference sequence). This CDR3 comprises 13 residues. The CDR3 protein is CASSQGWETEAFF. The CDR3 region has the DNA TGTGCCAGCAGCCAAGGGTGGGAAACTGAAGCTTTCTTT.

This clone has only a few counts. The gene calls are TRBV18 and TRBJ1-1; D call uncertain. V lost 6 bases and J lost 3, with 14 bases in between. The germline gives CDR1 KGHSH, CDR2 LQKENI. The CDR3 length is 14 residues. CDR3 nucleotide sequence: TGTGCCAGCTCCGCCGGTGGCGGGTACACTGAAGCTTTCTTT. This sequence encodes CASSAGGGYTEAFF. The complete variable domain, with remaining parts taken from reference TRBV18 and TRBJ1-1, reads NAGVMQNPRHLVRRRGQEARLRCSPMKGHSHVYWYRQLPEEGLKFMVYLQKENIIDESGMPKERFSAEFPKEGPSILRIQQVVRGDSAAYFCASSAGGGYTEAFFGQGTRLTVV.

The gene calls are TRBV6-5 and TRBJ1-1; TRBD1 agrees at 7 bases. Per the germline V gene, CDR1 is MNHEY and CDR2 is SVGAGI. V lost 7 bases to trimming and J lost 6 bases; unmatched junction nucleotides: 11. The CDR3 has 14 residues. The CDR3 nucleotides are TGTGCCAGCAACCGACAGGGAAGGCGCGCTGAAGCTTTCTTT. Translating it yields CASNRQGRRAEAFF.

The CDR3 loop is CASSGQGRTGELFF. The CDR3 DNA sequence: TGTGCCAGCAGCGGACAGGGGCGCACCGGGGAGCTGTTTTTT. V and J are TRBV28 and TRBJ2-2; 9 nucleotides match TRBD1. The germline V gene has CDR1 MDHEN and CDR2 SYDVKM. The CDR3 loop spans 14 amino acids. V was pared by 6 bases and J by 4 bases, with 3 bases of the junction left unmatched.

The chain joins TRBV5-1 to TRBJ2-7; 8 bases line up with TRBD1. The CDR3 loop spans 13 amino acids. V lost 4 bases to trimming and J lost 7 bases; unmatched junction nucleotides: 7. Germline V gene sequence: CDR1 SGHRS, CDR2 YFSETQ. The chain's CDR3 is CASSGQGGWEQYF. In DNA, the CDR3 is TGCGCCAGCAGCGGACAGGGAGGTTGGGAGCAGTACTTC. Supplemented by reference TRBV5-1 and TRBJ2-7, the full variable domain reads KAGVTQTPRYLIKTRGQQVTLSCSPISGHRSVSWYQQTPGQGLQFLFEYFSETQRNKGNFPGRFSGRQFSNSRSEMNVSTLELGDSALYLCASSGQGGWEQYFGPGTRLTVT.

This chain links TRBV9 with TRBJ1-1; D possibly corresponds to TRBD1 (5 bases). Per germline, CDR1 SGDLS and CDR2 YYNGEE. Trimming stripped 0 bases from V and 7 bases from J, with 19 bases between. There are 16 residues in the CDR3. CDR3 residues: CASSVDFGAGRSEAFF. The CDR3 coding sequence is TGTGCCAGCAGCGTAGATTTCGGAGCAGGGCGGAGTGAAGCTTTCTTT.

The chain has TRBV7-2 and TRBJ1-2; 7 bases map to TRBD1. Trimming removed 4 bases from V and 4 bases from J; junction bases left unmatched: 9. CDR3 length: 15 amino acids. Germline V lookup: CDR1 SGHTA, CDR2 FQGNSA. The CDR3 DNA follows: TGTGCCAGCAGCTCCCAAAGAGGGGGCATCTATGGCTACACCTTC. It codes for CASSSQRGGIYGYTF.

The genes are TRBV7-9 and TRBJ1-2, with D possibly matching TRBD1 (5 bases). There are 15 residues in the CDR3. The V end was cut by 5 bases, the J end by 6 bases, with 19 bases between. Per germline, CDR1 SEHNR and CDR2 FQNEAQ (reference sequence). The CDR3 is CASSGRDSTRDGYTF. CDR3 DNA sequence: TGTGCCAGCAGCGGCCGGGACTCAACGAGGGATGGCTACACCTTC.

The chain links TRBV24-1 to TRBJ2-2; TRBD2 aligns across 12 bases. Trimming took 4 bases from V and 1 from J; bases not matched to a gene: 12. CDR3 length: 20 amino acids. The germline V gene has CDR1 KGHDR and CDR2 SFDVKD. CDR3 DNA sequence: TGTGCCACCAGTGACCTTAAACCGACTAGCGGGGGCTTGAACACCGGGGAGCTGTTTTTT. Protein: CATSDLKPTSGGLNTGELFF.

The gene calls are TRBV7-6 and TRBJ2-2; D might be TRBD1 or TRBD2, each matching 5 bases. V lost 2 bases, J lost 6 bases, and 7 bases lay in between. CDR1 SGHVS and CDR2 FNYEAQ come from the germline V gene. The CDR3 consists of 13 residues. CDR3 coding DNA: TGTGCCAGCAGCTTACAGGGAGCCGGGGAGCTGTTTTTT. Protein: CASSLQGAGELFF.

The chain links TRBV14 to TRBJ1-4, with no clear D. The CDR3 consists of 14 residues. Germline CDR1 SGHDN, CDR2 FVKESK. V was trimmed by 3 bases and J by 4 bases, leaving 9 bases between them. Here the CDR3 reads CASSQVGVNEKLFF. CDR3 nucleotides: TGTGCCAGCAGCCAGGTTGGGGTTAATGAAAAACTGTTTTTT.

This sequence joins TRBV5-5 and TRBJ1-1; D uncertain. V lost 4 bases and J lost 6, with 16 bases in between. The germline V gene encodes CDR1 SGHKS and CDR2 YYEKEE (reference sequence). The CDR3 spans 14 residues. CDR3 bases: TGTGCCAGCAGCCGGCAAATTAGCTTGGCTGAAGCTTTCTTT. It specifies CASSRQISLAEAFF. Full variable domain (outside the CDR3, taken from reference TRBV5-5 and TRBJ1-1): DAGVTQSPTHLIKTRGQQVTLRCSPISGHKSVSWYQQVLGQGPQFIFQYYEKEERGRGNFPDRFSARQFPNYSSELNVNALLLGDSALYLCASSRQISLAEAFFGQGTRLTVV.

The chain joins TRBV7-2 to TRBJ1-4, with no clear D. The CDR3 contains 13 residues. Germline-derived CDR1 and CDR2 are SGHTA and FQGNSA. The ends were cut back, 5 bases at V and 10 bases at J, with 14 bases in the middle. CDR3 sequence (DNA): TGTGCCAGCAGCCCCGACCCCTCCGGAAAACTGTTTTTT. Its translation is CASSPDPSGKLFF.

The chain carries TRBV19 and TRBJ2-3, with D perhaps assigned TRBD1 or TRBD2 (5 bases each). V was clipped by 7 bases and J by 6 bases, with 14 bases between them. The length of the CDR3 is 13 residues. The V gene's germline CDR1 is LNHDA and CDR2 SQIVND (reference sequence). The CDR3 sequence: CASKLEGMDTQYF. In nucleotides, the CDR3 is TGTGCCAGTAAGCTTGAGGGGATGGATACGCAGTATTTT.

The chain couples TRBV28 to TRBJ1-2; TRBD1 aligns across 8 bases. Germline CDR1 reads MDHEN; CDR2 reads SYDVKM. The V gene end was trimmed by 3 bases and the J gene end by 8 bases; junction bases not matched to a gene: 8. CDR3 size: 14 residues. In nucleotides, the CDR3 is TGTGCCAGCAGTTTTCAGGGGGCGCGGCGCGGCTACACCTTC. The encoded protein is CASSFQGARRGYTF.

The chain carries TRBV6-6 and TRBJ2-3, with D tentatively TRBD1 (6 bases). Trimming cost V 5 bases and J 0 bases, with 18 bases left between them. The CDR3 contains 17 residues. Looked up from germline, CDR1 is MNHNY and CDR2 is SVGAGI (reference sequence). DNA of the CDR3: TGTGCCAGCAGTCCTTACAGGGCCCCGTTTAGCACAGATACGCAGTATTTT. It translates to CASSPYRAPFSTDTQYF.

V usage is TRBV19 and J usage is TRBJ1-5; 9 bases fit TRBD1. The trim removed 5 bases at V and 0 bases at J, leaving 5 bases unmatched. The CDR3 is 16 amino acids. CDR1 and CDR2 from the germline V gene are LNHDA and SQIVND (reference sequence). The CDR3 reads CASSSQGAYSNQPQHF. The CDR3 nucleotides read TGTGCCAGTAGTTCACAGGGGGCGTATAGCAATCAGCCCCAGCATTTT.

The chain is built from TRBV7-9 and TRBJ1-5; D is possibly TRBD1 (5 bases). V lost 1 base and J lost 3, with 10 bases in between. CDR3 length: 15 amino acids. Germline lookup yields CDR1 SEHNR and CDR2 FQNEAQ (reference sequence). CDR3 nucleotide sequence: TGTGCCAGCAGCTTAGAAGGGACTTACAATCAGCCCCAGCATTTT. Translated, it gives CASSLEGTYNQPQHF.

The CDR3 DNA reads TGCGCCAGCAGCCAACAGGTTAGGGAGGAGACCCAGTACTTC. It is translated as CASSQQVREETQYF. The chain is built from TRBV4-3 and TRBJ2-5; TRBD2 is a possible D gene (5 bases). Germline CDR1 reads LGHNA; CDR2 reads YSLEER. The V gene lost 2 bases and the J gene lost 5 bases, with 12 bases spanning the gap. The CDR3 sequence is 14 residues long.

The rearrangement links TRBV6-5 to TRBJ2-5; a weak D match, TRBD1 (6 bases). The germline V gene has CDR1 MNHEY and CDR2 SVGAGI. The germline V and J ends were trimmed by 3 bases and 2 bases, with 16 bases remaining between them. This CDR3 region has 16 residues. The CDR3 here is CASSYNIGQKQETQYF. DNA of the CDR3: TGTGCCAGCAGTTATAATATCGGACAGAAACAAGAGACCCAGTACTTC.

V and J are TRBV18 and TRBJ2-5; D is perhaps TRBD1 (6 bases). The germline CDR1 and CDR2 sequences are KGHSH and LQKENI. Trimming left V 3 bases short and J 5 bases short, with 10 bases between. CDR3 length: 13 residues. The CDR3 reads CASSPGQGETQYF. The CDR3, as DNA: TGTGCCAGCTCACCGGGGCAGGGGGAGACCCAGTACTTC.

This chain uses TRBV29-1 with TRBJ1-2; D gene uncertain. Germline V lookup: CDR1 SQVTM, CDR2 ANQGSEA. The V and J ends lost 5 bases and 4 bases respectively, with 17 bases between them. The CDR3 has 14 residues. The CDR3 region is CSVSVRSLGYGYTF. The CDR3 nucleotides are TGCAGCGTTTCCGTAAGGAGTTTGGGCTATGGCTACACCTTC.

This chain links TRBV5-8 with TRBJ2-3, with D perhaps assigned TRBD1 or TRBD2 (5 bases each). Trimming took 4 bases from V and 3 from J, leaving 18 bases between them. CDR3 size: 16 residues. CDR1 SGHTS and CDR2 YDEGEE come from the germline V gene. The CDR3 DNA follows: TGTGCCAGCAGCCGTGAGGGGCGGCCCGGTACAGATACGCAGTATTTT. It codes for CASSREGRPGTDTQYF. Together with reference TRBV5-8 and TRBJ2-3, the CDR3 gives the full variable domain: EAGVTQSPTHLIKTRGQQATLRCSPISGHTSVYWYQQALGLGLQFLLWYDEGEERNRGNFPPRFSGRQFPNYSSELNVNALELEDSALYLCASSREGRPGTDTQYFGPGTRLTVL.

V usage is TRBV18 and J usage is TRBJ2-7; D is perhaps TRBD1 (5 bases). Germline V gene lookup returns CDR1 KGHSH and CDR2 LQKENI. V lost 3 bases to trimming and J lost 1 base, with 10 bases between them. The CDR3 is 14 residues long. The CDR3, as DNA: TGTGCCAGCTCACCTTGGCAGGGATCCTACGAGCAGTACTTC. Translation: CASSPWQGSYEQYF.

The chain combines TRBV19 with TRBJ2-1, with D possibly being TRBD2 (5 bases). Looked up from germline, CDR1 is LNHDA and CDR2 is SQIVND (reference sequence). Trimming stripped 0 bases from V and 0 bases from J, with 6 bases between. CDR3 size: 15 residues. In DNA form, the CDR3 reads TGTGCCAGTAGTATAGAGGGGAGCTCCTACAATGAGCAGTTCTTC. Protein sequence: CASSIEGSSYNEQFF. The variable domain in full, with the rest retrieved from reference TRBV19 and TRBJ2-1, is DGGITQSPKYLFRKEGQNVTLSCEQNLNHDAMYWYRQDPGQGLRLIYYSQIVNDFQKGDIAEGYSVSREKKESFPLTVTSAQKNPTAFYLCASSIEGSSYNEQFFGPGTRLTVL.

J is TRBJ1-2 and V is TRBV10-3; 8 nucleotides align to TRBD1. Germline trimming cut 6 bases from V and 4 bases from J; bases unmatched to any gene: 10. CDR1 is ENHRY, CDR2 SYGVKD, per germline. The CDR3 has 15 residues. As DNA, the CDR3 is TGTGCCATCAGACCCGGACAGGGACAAGGCTATGGCTACACCTTC. It specifies CAIRPGQGQGYGYTF.